These 32 T cell receptor beta chains originate from one sample sequenced in a study of Graves' ophthalmopathy and Graves' hyperthyroidism. TCR beta CDR3 amplification used RNA transcripts. HTBI-primed first-round RT-PCR preceded second-round multiplex PCR. TCRdb ran MiXCR on the multiplex PCR reads and lists one entry per CDR3 protein. The sample contains hundreds of thousands of distinct CDR3 sequences, around 20% of which appear only once. Sequencing was carried out using peripheral blood. Source of these receptors: a woman aged 18-29 years with stable Graves' hyperthyroidism.

This clonotype was counted only a few times. The V and J genes are TRBV7-9 and TRBJ1-1, with a possible D match to TRBD1 (6 bases). V shed 5 bases and J shed 4 bases, with 17 bases lying between them. Germline assignment: CDR1 SEHNR and CDR2 FQNEAQ (reference sequence). This CDR3 comprises 15 residues. The CDR3 here is CASSPVGGLVTEAFF. DNA of the CDR3: TGTGCCAGCAGCCCAGTTGGGGGGCTCGTCACTGAAGCTTTCTTT.

This clonotype was recorded at least ten times. The genes are TRBV4-1 and TRBJ2-7; D remains unclear. CDR1 MGHRA and CDR2 YSYEKL come from the germline V gene. Trimming cost V 0 bases and J 3 bases, with 9 bases left between them. The CDR3 length is 14 residues. The CDR3 DNA sequence: TGCGCCAGCAGCCAAGATGCGGCGGACTACGAGCAGTACTTC. This codes for CASSQDAADYEQYF.

This clonotype was detected many times. The chain joins TRBV12-3 or TRBV12-4 to TRBJ1-3; tentatively, D is TRBD1 (5 bases). This CDR3 contains 15 residues. Trimming cost V 5 bases and J 4 bases, with 15 bases left between them. The DNA of the CDR3 is TGTGCCAGCAGTGTCGGGGGAAGGCCGGGAAACACCATATATTTT. Amino acids: CASSVGGRPGNTIYF.

This clonotype was seen ten or more times. J is TRBJ1-1 and V is TRBV2; 7 nucleotides agree with TRBD1. Looked up from germline, CDR1 is SNHLY and CDR2 is FYNNEI. With 5 bases clipped from V and 11 bases from J, the junction kept 8 bases outside the gene matches. The CDR3 spans 12 residues. The CDR3 DNA reads TGTGCCAGCAGTAATACAGGGGTGTCTGCTTTCTTT. It codes for CASSNTGVSAFF.

There are many counts of this clonotype. The chain couples TRBV25-1 to TRBJ2-7; 8 bases fit TRBD1. This CDR3 is 19 amino acids long. Trimming took 5 bases from V and 5 from J; bases not matched to a gene: 23. From germline, CDR1 is MGHDK and CDR2 SYGVNS. The CDR3 is CASSPQLVSGQVQWDEQYF. The CDR3 nucleotides are TGTGCCAGCAGTCCGCAGCTGGTTTCGGGACAGGTCCAGTGGGACGAGCAGTACTTC.

This clonotype was recorded many times. This chain connects TRBV11-3 to TRBJ1-2; D ambiguous. The V gene lost 4 bases and the J gene lost 7 bases, with 16 bases spanning the gap. This CDR3 is built from 14 residues. CDR1 and CDR2 from the germline V gene are SGHNT and YENEEA. In nucleotides, the CDR3 is TGTGCCAGCAGCTCCCCGGGCAGAGACTGTGGCTACACCTTC. Translating gives CASSSPGRDCGYTF.

The chain joins TRBV5-4 to TRBJ1-1, with TRBD1 as a possible D gene (5 bases). This CDR3 spans 15 amino acids. Deletions cut 5 bases from V and 3 bases from J, with 17 bases between. The germline gives CDR1 SGHNT, CDR2 YYREEE (reference sequence). The CDR3 here is CASRKQDGMYTEAFF. The CDR3 DNA is TGTGCCAGCAGGAAACAGGACGGGATGTACACTGAAGCTTTCTTT.

The chain combines TRBV7-3 with TRBJ2-7; D is unresolved. V was trimmed by 1 base and J by 4 bases, leaving 11 bases between them. The CDR3 is 14 residues long. Germline-derived CDR1 and CDR2 are SGHTA and FQGTGA. Here the CDR3 reads CASSLSEVRYEQYF. The DNA of the CDR3 is TGTGCCAGCAGCTTAAGTGAGGTGAGGTACGAGCAGTACTTC.

The gene calls are TRBV6-1 and TRBJ2-7, with unresolved D. V was cut by 2 bases and J by 4 bases, with 9 bases left in between. Looked up from germline, CDR1 is MNHNS and CDR2 is SASEGT. There are 13 residues in the CDR3. The CDR3 sequence is CASSEIVDYEQYF. The DNA of the CDR3 is TGTGCCAGCAGTGAAATCGTGGATTACGAGCAGTACTTC.

This clonotype was observed many times. This chain connects TRBV5-4 to TRBJ2-7, with D tentatively TRBD1 (5 bases). CDR1 SGHNT and CDR2 YYREEE come from the germline V gene (reference sequence). V lost 0 bases, J lost 0 bases, and 10 bases lay in between. This CDR3 contains 15 residues. The CDR3 reads CASSLEAGLSYEQYF. In nucleotides, the CDR3 is TGTGCCAGCAGCTTGGAGGCAGGGCTCTCCTACGAGCAGTACTTC. Combining the CDR3 with reference TRBV5-4 and TRBJ2-7 gives the whole variable domain ETGVTQSPTHLIKTRGQQVTLRCSSQSGHNTVSWYQQALGQGPQFIFQYYREEENGRGNFPPRFSGLQFPNYSSELNVNALELDDSALYLCASSLEAGLSYEQYFGPGTRLTVT.

This clonotype was seen ten or more times. A junction end diverges from the germline sequence, so it may reflect a read error. This chain uses TRBV7-7 with TRBJ1-3; D is undetermined. CDR3 length: 13 residues. In germline, CDR1 is SSHAT, CDR2 FNYEAQ (reference sequence). CDR3 coding DNA: TGTGCTAGCAGCTTAGACTTCGGAAACACCATATATTTT. Protein product: CASSLDFGNTIYF. Supplemented by reference TRBV7-7 and TRBJ1-3, the full variable domain reads GAGVSQSPRYKVTKRGQDVTLRCDPISSHATLYWYQQALGQGPEFLTYFNYEAQPDKSGLPSDRFSAERPEGSISTLTIQRTEQRDSAMYRCASSLDFGNTIYFGEGSWLTVV.

Ten or more counts support this clonotype. CDR3 residues: CSAGAGGLGETQYF. The CDR3 coding sequence is TGCAGTGCTGGAGCGGGGGGACTTGGGGAGACCCAGTACTTC. The genes are TRBV20-1 and TRBJ2-5; TRBD2 aligns across 9 bases. V lost 5 bases and J lost 5; bases outside the gene matches: 9. The V gene's germline CDR1 is DFQATT and CDR2 SNEGSKA (reference sequence). CDR3 length: 14 residues.

This clonotype was found many times. The V call is TRBV20-1, the J call TRBJ1-2; unclear D gene. The CDR3 has 12 residues. The V and J ends lost 6 bases and 4 bases respectively, with 12 bases between them. Germline loops: CDR1 DFQATT, CDR2 SNEGSKA (reference sequence). The CDR3 reads CSAYGRPYGYTF. Written as DNA, the CDR3 is TGCAGTGCCTATGGACGGCCCTATGGCTACACCTTC.

The chain uses TRBV30 and TRBJ1-5, with D possibly TRBD1 on 6 matching bases. The CDR3 sequence is 15 residues long. Trimming removed 0 bases from V and 6 bases from J, with 15 bases in between. Germline V gene data show CDR1 as GTSNPN and CDR2 as SVGIG (reference sequence). CDR3 in amino acids: CAWSVRGGEGQPQHF. The CDR3 DNA is TGTGCCTGGAGTGTACGTGGGGGCGAAGGTCAGCCCCAGCATTTT.

With regard to this clonotype: A much larger clone is a single base away; this may be a read error. This chain uses TRBV20-1 with TRBJ2-2; TRBD2 matches 8 bases. CDR1 is DFQATT and CDR2 is SNEGSKA in the germline V gene (reference sequence). The CDR3 has 14 residues. CDR3 nucleotide sequence: TGCAGTCCTAGAGAGCCTAGCGGGACCGGGGAGCTGTTTTTT. This translates into CSPREPSGTGELFF.

This clonotype was seen a few times. The V and J genes are TRBV12-5 and TRBJ2-5; TRBD2 is a possible D gene (6 bases). V dropped 3 bases and J dropped 9 bases, with 14 bases sitting between them. Per the germline V gene, CDR1 is LGHNT and CDR2 is FRNRAP. CDR3 length: 13 amino acids. The CDR3 nucleotides read TGTGCTAGTGGTTTAGAAGGAGGGGAGGCCCAGTACTTC. It codes for CASGLEGGEAQYF. Complete variable domain (other parts from reference TRBV12-5 and TRBJ2-5): DARVTQTPRHKVTEMGQEVTMRCQPILGHNTVFWYRQTMMQGLELLAYFRNRAPLDDSGMPKDRFSAEMPDATLATLKIQPSEPRDSAVYFCASGLEGGEAQYFGPGTRLLVL.

This clonotype has a count of ten or more. The V gene is TRBV2, the J gene TRBJ1-5, with D perhaps TRBD1 (5 bases). Between the trimmed V and J ends, which lost 7 bases and 4 bases, there was a span of 17 bases. This CDR3 has 15 amino acids. The V gene's germline CDR1 is SNHLY and CDR2 FYNNEI. The CDR3 coding sequence is TGTGCCAGCATCCCGCTGGGGGGGGGTAATCAGCCCCAGCATTTT. Its protein product is CASIPLGGGNQPQHF.

This clonotype showed up many times. The chain has TRBV5-1 and TRBJ2-2; the D is unclear. Germline values: CDR1 SGHRS, CDR2 YFSETQ. Between the trimmed V and J ends, which lost 2 bases and 0 bases, there was a span of 8 bases. The CDR3 runs to 15 residues. The CDR3 sequence is CASSLGSSNTGELFF. As DNA, the CDR3 is TGCGCCAGCAGCTTAGGCAGCTCGAACACCGGGGAGCTGTTTTTT.

This clonotype occurred a few times. The genes are TRBV6-1 and TRBJ1-1; D gene unclear. Germline lookup yields CDR1 MNHNS and CDR2 SASEGT. The CDR3 contains 13 residues. V lost 10 bases to trimming and J lost 5 bases, with 17 bases between them. The CDR3 sequence: CATIGLRRTEAFF. In nucleotides, the CDR3 is TGTGCCACCATCGGACTCAGAAGGACTGAAGCTTTCTTT.

This clonotype showed up many times. The rearrangement uses TRBV12-3 or TRBV12-4 and TRBJ1-1; 11 bases are shared with TRBD1. V lost 6 bases to trimming and J lost 7 bases; unmatched junction nucleotides: 4. The CDR3 loop spans 13 amino acids. CDR3 in DNA: TGTGCCAGCAGGGGACAGGGGGTGGGTGAAGCTTTCTTT. Protein product: CASRGQGVGEAFF.

The chain couples TRBV30 to TRBJ1-1; D is possibly TRBD1 (6 bases). The V end was cut by 0 bases, the J end by 3 bases, with 11 bases between. CDR3 length: 14 residues. CDR1 GTSNPN and CDR2 SVGIG come from the germline V gene (reference sequence). The CDR3 sequence is CAWSVLRGHTEAFF. CDR3 nucleotides: TGTGCCTGGAGTGTACTGCGGGGGCACACTGAAGCTTTCTTT.

Only one count was recorded for this clonotype. The rearrangement joins TRBV15 to TRBJ2-7; D not resolved. Per germline, CDR1 LNHNV and CDR2 YYDKDF (reference sequence). The length of the CDR3 is 11 residues. Trimming took 4 bases from V and 4 from J, leaving 5 bases between them. Written as DNA, the CDR3 is TGTGCCACCAGCAAAGGGTACGAGCAGTACTTC. This gives the protein CATSKGYEQYF.

The gene calls are TRBV28 and TRBJ1-2; D is perhaps TRBD1 (6 bases). The CDR3 covers 15 residues. Deletions cut 5 bases from V and 0 bases from J, with 13 bases between. The V gene's germline CDR1 is MDHEN and CDR2 SYDVKM. CDR3 bases: TGTGCCAGCAGTGAGGGACGGGGGCCTAACTATGGCTACACCTTC. Its translation: CASSEGRGPNYGYTF.

As for this clonotype: One end of the junction is discordant with germline, which a read error may explain. The gene calls are TRBV19 and TRBJ1-5, with D uncertain. From germline, CDR1 is LNHDA and CDR2 SQIVND (reference sequence). This CDR3 region has 14 residues. The CDR3 sequence: CTSSMLGSNHPQHF. DNA for the CDR3: TGTACCAGTAGTATGTTGGGAAGCAATCATCCCCAGCATTTT. Together with reference TRBV19 and TRBJ1-5, the CDR3 gives the full variable domain: DGGITQSPKYLFRKEGQNVTLSCEQNLNHDAMYWYRQDPGQGLRLIYYSQIVNDFQKGDIAEGYSVSREKKESFPLTVTSAQKNPTAFYLCTSSMLGSNHPQHFGDGTRLSIL.

The table lists this clonotype with many counts. V and J are TRBV27 and TRBJ1-1, with a tentative D call TRBD1 (6 bases). CDR3 length: 13 amino acids. Germline V gene data show CDR1 as MNHEY and CDR2 as SMNVEV (reference sequence). The germline V and J ends were trimmed by 7 bases and 6 bases, with 15 bases remaining between them. For the CDR3, the DNA is TGTGCCAGCACCACTATCACAGGGTCTGAAGCTTTCTTT. It encodes CASTTITGSEAFF.

This clonotype was detected ten times or more. V gene TRBV4-1 combines with J gene TRBJ2-7; tentatively, D is TRBD1 or TRBD2 (6 bases each). The V end was cut by 3 bases, the J end by 4 bases, with 13 bases between. Germline V CDR1 and CDR2: MGHRA, YSYEKL. CDR3 length: 14 amino acids. The CDR3 here is CASSHMGGRYEQYF. The CDR3 nucleotides are TGCGCCAGCAGCCATATGGGGGGCAGGTACGAGCAGTACTTC.

This clonotype was counted many times. This chain links TRBV12-3 or TRBV12-4 with TRBJ2-5, with 8 bases aligning to TRBD2. The CDR3 sequence is 15 residues long. Trimming took 6 bases from V and 1 from J; bases not matched to a gene: 7. The CDR3: CASRPPLAGQETQYF. In DNA form, the CDR3 reads TGTGCCAGCAGACCGCCCCTAGCGGGCCAAGAGACCCAGTACTTC.

The chain recombines TRBV11-2 with TRBJ2-5; the match to TRBD2 covers 9 bases. Germline CDR1 SGHAT, CDR2 FQNNGV. The CDR3 extends over 17 amino acids. V lost 1 base to trimming and J lost 5 bases; unmatched junction nucleotides: 11. The CDR3 DNA follows: TGTGCCAGCAGCTTAGTTAGGCTAGCGGGGCAGGTGGAGACCCAGTACTTC. This translates into CASSLVRLAGQVETQYF.

This clonotype occurred many times. The chain links TRBV5-1 to TRBJ2-7; TRBD1 matches 9 bases. Germline V CDR1 and CDR2: SGHRS, YFSETQ. Germline trimming cut 2 bases from V and 6 bases from J; bases unmatched to any gene: 6. This CDR3 has 14 amino acids. CDR3 nucleotide sequence: TGCGCCAGCAGCTTCTCGGGACAGGGTTTCGAGCAGTACTTC. Protein product: CASSFSGQGFEQYF. Using reference TRBV5-1 and TRBJ2-7 for the parts outside the CDR3, the full variable domain is KAGVTQTPRYLIKTRGQQVTLSCSPISGHRSVSWYQQTPGQGLQFLFEYFSETQRNKGNFPGRFSGRQFSNSRSEMNVSTLELGDSALYLCASSFSGQGFEQYFGPGTRLTVT.

This clonotype was seen only a few times. The gene calls are TRBV5-5 and TRBJ1-3; perhaps TRBD1 as D (5 bases). Germline CDR1 is SGHKS and CDR2 is YYEKEE (reference sequence). CDR3 size: 14 residues. Trimming left V 0 bases short and J 4 bases short, with 8 bases between. CDR3 region: CASSLEWGGNTIYF. CDR3 nucleotide sequence: TGTGCCAGCAGCTTGGAGTGGGGCGGAAACACCATATATTTT.

This chain connects TRBV7-9 to TRBJ1-2, with D maybe TRBD1 (5 bases). This CDR3 is built from 15 residues. V lost 0 bases and J 6 bases, leaving 14 bases between the germline ends. The germline CDR1 and CDR2 sequences are SEHNR and FQNEAQ (reference sequence). This chain's CDR3 is CASSLAQGRSDGYTF. CDR3 nucleotides: TGTGCCAGCAGCTTAGCGCAGGGCCGAAGCGATGGCTACACCTTC.

This clonotype appeared many times. The CDR3 DNA reads as TGTGCCAGCAGCAAGACTAGCGGGATCTCTGGGGCCAACGTCCTGACTTTC. Protein: CASSKTSGISGANVLTF. The chain carries TRBV7-3 and TRBJ2-6, with TRBD2 matching 11 bases. Germline V gene lookup returns CDR1 SGHTA and CDR2 FQGTGA. V shed 5 bases and J 0 bases; nucleotides not matched to a gene: 3. This CDR3 contains 17 residues.